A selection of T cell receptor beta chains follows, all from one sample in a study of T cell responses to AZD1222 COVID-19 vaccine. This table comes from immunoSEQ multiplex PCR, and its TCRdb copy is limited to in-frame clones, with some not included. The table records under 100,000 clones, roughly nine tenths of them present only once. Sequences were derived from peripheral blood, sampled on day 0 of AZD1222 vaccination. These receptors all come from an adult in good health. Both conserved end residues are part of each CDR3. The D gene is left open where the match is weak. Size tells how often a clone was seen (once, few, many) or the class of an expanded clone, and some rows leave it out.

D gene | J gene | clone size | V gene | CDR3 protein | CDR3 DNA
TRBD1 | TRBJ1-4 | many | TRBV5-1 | CASSLDRGQGQLFF | TGCGCCAGCAGCTTGGACAGGGGGCAAGGCCAACTGTTTTTT
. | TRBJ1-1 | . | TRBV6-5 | CASSRGRLEAFF | TGTGCCAGCAGTCGGGGACGGCTTGAAGCTTTCTTT
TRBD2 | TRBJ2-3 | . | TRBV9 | CASSVSSGGLDTQYF | TGTGCCAGCAGCGTATCTAGCGGGGGCTTAGATACGCAGTATTTT
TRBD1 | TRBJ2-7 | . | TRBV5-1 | CASSYGQGQSGEQYF | TGCGCCAGCAGCTACGGACAGGGCCAGTCGGGAGAGCAGTACTTC
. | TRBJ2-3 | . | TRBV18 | CASSPPMVTDTQYF | TGTGCCAGCTCACCACCGATGGTCACAGATACGCAGTATTTT
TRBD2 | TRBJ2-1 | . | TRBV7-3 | CASSSLAGGPHNEQFF | TGTGCCAGCAGCTCACTAGCGGGGGGGCCGCACAATGAGCAGTTCTTC
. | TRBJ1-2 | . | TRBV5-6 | CASSLWTNYGYTF | TGTGCCAGCAGCTTATGGACTAACTATGGCTACACCTTC
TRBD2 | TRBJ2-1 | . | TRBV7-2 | CASSQSGVHHEFF | TGTGCCAGCAGCCAAAGCGGGGTTCATCATGAGTTCTTC
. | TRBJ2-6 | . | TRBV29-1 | CSVEEGRRWEGAGSGANVLTF | TGCAGCGTTGAAGAAGGGAGAAGATGGGAGGGGGCTGGCTCTGGGGCCAACGTCCTGACTTTC
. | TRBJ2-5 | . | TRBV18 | CASSPPVGETQYF | TGTGCCAGCTCACCACCGGTAGGGGAGACCCAGTACTTC
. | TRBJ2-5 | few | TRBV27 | CASSPGTTQTQYF | TGTGCCAGCAGTCCTGGGACCACTCAGACCCAGTACTTC
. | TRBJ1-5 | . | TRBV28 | CASSLSRGQVNQPQHF | TGTGCCAGCAGTTTGAGCAGGGGACAAGTCAATCAGCCCCAGCATTTT
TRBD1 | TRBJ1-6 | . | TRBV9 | CASSVGSGGYSPLHF | TGTGCCAGCAGCGTGGGGTCAGGGGGCTATTCACCCCTCCACTTT
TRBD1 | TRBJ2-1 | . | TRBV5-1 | CASSFPGTAYNEQFF | TGCGCCAGCAGCTTCCCCGGGACAGCTTACAATGAGCAGTTCTTC
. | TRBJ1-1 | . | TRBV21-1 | CALRSGRENTEAFF | TGTGCCCTCAGATCAGGACGGGAGAACACTGAAGCTTTCTTT
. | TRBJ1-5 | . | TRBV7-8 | CASSLQGRGNQPQHF | TGTGCCAGCAGCTTGCAGGGAAGAGGCAATCAGCCCCAGCATTTT
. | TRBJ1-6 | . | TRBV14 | CASSQARESLHF | TGTGCCAGCAGCCAAGCTCGAGAGTCCCTCCACTTT
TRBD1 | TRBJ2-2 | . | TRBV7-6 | CASSLEGEGGSYTGELFF | TGTGCCAGCAGCTTAGAGGGGGAAGGGGGCTCCTACACCGGGGAGCTGTTTTTT
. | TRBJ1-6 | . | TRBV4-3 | CASSQDRAGNSPLHF | TGCGCCAGCAGCCAAGATAGGGCAGGTAATTCACCCCTCCACTTT
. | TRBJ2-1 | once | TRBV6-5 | CASSFSSYNEQFF | TGTGCCAGCAGTTTCAGCTCCTACAATGAGCAGTTCTTC
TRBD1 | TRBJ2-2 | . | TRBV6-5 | CASSYRTGVWAGELFF | TGTGCCAGCAGTTACCGGACAGGCGTTTGGGCCGGGGAGCTGTTTTTT
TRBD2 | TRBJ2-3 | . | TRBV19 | CASSMGTSGGSDTQYF | TGTGCCAGTAGTATGGGGACTAGCGGGGGATCAGATACGCAGTATTTT
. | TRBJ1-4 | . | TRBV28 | CATTGGAGNKKLFF | TGTGCCACCACCGGGGGCGCAGGAAATAAAAAACTGTTTTTT
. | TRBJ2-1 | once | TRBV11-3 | CASSSGAISYNEQFF | TGTGCCAGCAGCTCCGGGGCAATCTCCTACAATGAGCAGTTCTTC
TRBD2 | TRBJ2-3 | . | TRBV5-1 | CASSLRAGGGDTQYF | TGCGCCAGCAGCTTGCGGGCGGGGGGTGGCGATACGCAGTATTTT
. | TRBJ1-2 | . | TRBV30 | CAWDLGAALGGYTF | TGTGCCTGGGACCTTGGGGCAGCATTGGGTGGCTACACCTTC
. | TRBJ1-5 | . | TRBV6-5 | CASKAQGSNQPQHF | TGTGCCAGCAAGGCCCAGGGCAGCAATCAGCCCCAGCATTTT
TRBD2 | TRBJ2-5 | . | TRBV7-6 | CASPHVVAGGPKETQYF | TGTGCCAGCCCCCACGTGGTAGCGGGGGGGCCTAAGGAGACCCAGTACTTC
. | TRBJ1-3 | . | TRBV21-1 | CASSKGCGRTGVAGNTIYF | TGTGCCAGCAGCAAAGGTTGTGGAAGGACAGGGGTGGCTGGAAACACCATATATTTT
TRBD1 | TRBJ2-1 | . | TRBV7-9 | CASLGTGVSSYEQFF | TGTGCCAGCCTTGGGACAGGGGTATCATCCTATGAGCAGTTCTTC
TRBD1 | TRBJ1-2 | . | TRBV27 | CASSPDRVGYTF | TGTGCCAGCAGTCCGGACAGGGTCGGCTACACCTTC
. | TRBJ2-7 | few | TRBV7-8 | CASSFLEGGFYEQYF | TGTGCCAGCAGCTTTCTAGAAGGGGGATTCTACGAGCAGTACTTC
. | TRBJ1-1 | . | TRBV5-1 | CASSLGIQGLPLFF | TGCGCCAGCAGCTTGGGGATACAGGGACTCCCACTTTTCTTT
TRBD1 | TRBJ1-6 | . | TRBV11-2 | CASSFRDRESPLHF | TGTGCCAGCAGCTTTCGCGACAGGGAATCACCCCTCCACTTT
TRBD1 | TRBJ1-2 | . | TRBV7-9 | CASSLAFSGGGYTF | TGTGCCAGCAGCTTAGCGTTCTCAGGGGGCGGCTACACCTTC
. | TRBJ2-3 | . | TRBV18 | CASSTDREVPDTQYF | TGTGCCAGCTCAACCGACAGGGAGGTACCAGATACGCAGTATTTT
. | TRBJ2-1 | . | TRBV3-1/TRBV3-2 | CASSQGSSPSGEQFF | TGTGCCAGCAGCCAGGGGTCGTCCCCTTCAGGGGAGCAGTTCTTC
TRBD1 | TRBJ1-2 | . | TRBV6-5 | CASGDRDRGWGYTF | TGTGCCAGCGGGGACCGGGACAGGGGTTGGGGCTACACCTTC
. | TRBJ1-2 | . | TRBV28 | CASSLLGGLGYGYTF | TGTGCCAGCAGTTTATTGGGGGGGCTAGGCTATGGCTACACCTTC
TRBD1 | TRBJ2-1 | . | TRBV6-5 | CASSYLQGVGNEQFF | TGTGCCAGCAGTTACCTACAGGGGGTTGGCAATGAGCAGTTCTTC
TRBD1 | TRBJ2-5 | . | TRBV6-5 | CASSYLGQDQETQYF | TGTGCCAGCAGTTACCTGGGACAGGACCAAGAGACCCAGTACTTC
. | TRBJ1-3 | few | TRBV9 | CASSVAGSSSGNTIYF | TGTGCCAGCAGCGTAGCAGGGTCGAGCTCTGGAAACACCATATATTTT
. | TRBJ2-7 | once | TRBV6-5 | CASAQGPLSYEQYF | TGTGCCAGCGCTCAGGGACCCCTCTCCTACGAGCAGTACTTC
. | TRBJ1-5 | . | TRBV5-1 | CASSPQGFNQPQHF | TGCGCCAGCAGCCCTCAGGGTTTCAATCAGCCCCAGCATTTT
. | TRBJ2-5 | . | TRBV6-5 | CASRPAGQETQYF | TGTGCCAGCAGGCCTGCCGGACAAGAGACCCAGTACTTC
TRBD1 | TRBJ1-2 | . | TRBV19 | CASGQGGDYGYTF | TGTGCCAGCGGACAGGGCGGCGACTATGGCTACACCTTC
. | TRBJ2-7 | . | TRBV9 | CASSARTGNGYEQYF | TGTGCCAGCAGCGCCCGGACTGGGAATGGCTACGAGCAGTACTTC
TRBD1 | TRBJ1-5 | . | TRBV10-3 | CAVAGGGRAQHF | TGTGCCGTAGCAGGGGGAGGTAGAGCCCAGCATTTT